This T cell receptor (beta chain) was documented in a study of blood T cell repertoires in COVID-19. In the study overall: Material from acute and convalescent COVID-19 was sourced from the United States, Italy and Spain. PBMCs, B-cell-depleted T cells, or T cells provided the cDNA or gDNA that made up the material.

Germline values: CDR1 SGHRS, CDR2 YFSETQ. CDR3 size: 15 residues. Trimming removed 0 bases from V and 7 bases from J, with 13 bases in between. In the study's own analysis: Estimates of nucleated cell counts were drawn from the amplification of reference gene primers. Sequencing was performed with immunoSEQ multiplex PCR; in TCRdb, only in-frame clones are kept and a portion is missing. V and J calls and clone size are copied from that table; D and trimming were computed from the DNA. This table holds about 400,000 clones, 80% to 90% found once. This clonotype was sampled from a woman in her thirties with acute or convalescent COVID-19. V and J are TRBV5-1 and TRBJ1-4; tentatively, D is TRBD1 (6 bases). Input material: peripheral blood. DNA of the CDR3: TGCGCCAGCAGCTTGGGGGACACCCTTAGTGAAAAACTGTTTTTT. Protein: CASSLGDTLSEKLFF.